The next 32 T cell receptor beta chains were all read from a single sample in a study of shared clonotypes between healthy human individuals. Generated by immunoSEQ multiplex PCR, the TCRdb table keeps only in-frame clones and is missing some. This table has millions of clones, over 85% appearing once. The sequencing input was naive CD4+ T cells from PBMCs. The subset: CD45RA+ positively selected. All receptors derive from a man between 18 and 29 years old in good health. Some clones in this sample may be carry-over from other donors' samples.

The rearrangement links TRBV28 to TRBJ2-7, with 8 positions matching TRBD2. The V gene end was trimmed by 6 bases and the J gene end by 4 bases; junction bases not matched to a gene: 11. The CDR3 length is 15 residues. Germline CDR1 and CDR2: MDHEN and SYDVKM. CDR3 DNA: TGTGCCAGCAGCCGCCCAGGAGCGGGAGAGTACGAGCAGTACTTC. Amino acid sequence: CASSRPGAGEYEQYF. Complete variable domain (other parts from reference TRBV28 and TRBJ2-7): DVKVTQSSRYLVKRTGEKVFLECVQDMDHENMFWYRQDPGLGLRLIYFSYDVKMKEKGDIPEGYSVSREKKERFSLILESASTNQTSMYLCASSRPGAGEYEQYFGPGTRLTVT.

To note about this clone: The same CDR3 also results from other DNA sequences found in this sample. The chain has TRBV9 and TRBJ2-3, with TRBD2 matching over 10 bases. This CDR3 comprises 16 residues. V dropped 2 bases and J dropped 1; count of bases not matched to a gene: 4. Germline V CDR1 and CDR2: SGDLS, YYNGEE. The CDR3 coding sequence is TGTGCCAGCAGCGTGGGTCTAGCGGGGGGCACAGATACGCAGTATTTT. Amino acid sequence: CASSVGLAGGTDTQYF.

This chain connects TRBV7-9 to TRBJ2-1, with TRBD2 identical over 14 bases. CDR1 SEHNR and CDR2 FQNEAQ come from the germline V gene (reference sequence). V shed 2 bases and J 3 bases; nucleotides not matched to a gene: 9. This CDR3 has 19 residues. The CDR3 protein is CASSLWTGTSGRGYNEQFF. For the CDR3, the DNA is TGTGCCAGCAGCTTATGGACTGGGACTAGCGGGAGAGGCTACAATGAGCAGTTCTTC.

The chain carries TRBV7-2 and TRBJ2-1; 8 bases are shared with TRBD2. The V segment lost 3 bases and the J segment 6 bases; nucleotides outside the gene matches: 4. Looked up from germline, CDR1 is SGHTA and CDR2 is FQGNSA. The CDR3 spans 14 residues. The CDR3 coding sequence is TGTGCCAGCAGCTTGGGCGGGACTAGCAATGAGCAGTTCTTC. It yields the protein CASSLGGTSNEQFF.

The chain carries TRBV4-1 and TRBJ2-1; TRBD2 agrees at 11 bases. Germline V gene sequence: CDR1 MGHRA, CDR2 YSYEKL. With V trimmed by 0 bases and J by 9 bases, 4 bases remained unmatched. The CDR3 covers 15 residues. CDR3 in amino acids: CASSQEGLAGGEQFF. DNA of the CDR3: TGCGCCAGCAGCCAAGAAGGTCTAGCGGGGGGTGAGCAGTTCTTC.

Points on this clone: Within the sample, other DNA sequences also encode this same CDR3. V is TRBV18 and J is TRBJ2-1; 8 nucleotides match TRBD2. The V segment lost 2 bases and the J segment 7 bases; nucleotides outside the gene matches: 1. CDR1 KGHSH and CDR2 LQKENI come from the germline V gene. The CDR3 length is 13 residues. The DNA of the CDR3 is TGTGCCAGCTCACCATCTAGCGGGAATGAGCAGTTCTTC. Its protein product is CASSPSSGNEQFF.

The chain joins TRBV6-6 to TRBJ1-2; D remains ambiguous. There are 12 residues in the CDR3. Trimming stripped 6 bases from V and 4 bases from J, with 9 bases between. The germline CDR1 and CDR2 sequences are MNHNY and SVGAGI (reference sequence). The CDR3, as DNA: TGTGCCAGCAGCCCATGGGGCTATGGCTACACCTTC. Translating gives CASSPWGYGYTF.

The gene calls are TRBV18 and TRBJ2-1; TRBD1 agrees at 7 bases. Germline lookup yields CDR1 KGHSH and CDR2 LQKENI. The CDR3 consists of 13 residues. V dropped 0 bases and J dropped 14; count of bases not matched to a gene: 7. The CDR3 loop reads CASSPPPGGVEFF. CDR3 sequence (DNA): TGTGCCAGCTCACCACCCCCAGGGGGAGTCGAGTTCTTC.

The chain employs TRBV9 and TRBJ2-1; D assignment may be TRBD1 or TRBD2 (6 bases each). The germline CDR1 and CDR2 sequences are SGDLS and YYNGEE. The V end was cut by 0 bases, the J end by 2 bases, with 12 bases between. The CDR3 consists of 16 residues. The CDR3 region is CASSVAPGAAYNEQFF. Here the CDR3 DNA reads TGTGCCAGCAGCGTAGCTCCGGGGGCTGCCTACAATGAGCAGTTCTTC.

The chain carries TRBV6-6 and TRBJ2-7; TRBD2 agrees at 7 bases. The CDR3 consists of 14 residues. Trimming took 6 bases from V and 3 from J; bases not matched to a gene: 8. Germline loops: CDR1 MNHNY, CDR2 SVGAGI (reference sequence). CDR3 in amino acids: CASSPGGRVYEQYF. CDR3 sequence (DNA): TGTGCCAGCAGCCCCGGCGGGAGAGTCTACGAGCAGTACTTC.

This chain uses TRBV28 with TRBJ2-7; 7 bases fit TRBD2. The germline gives CDR1 MDHEN, CDR2 SYDVKM. After removal of 5 bases from V and 1 base from J, the junction contained 8 bases not matched to a gene. The CDR3 is made up of 15 amino acids. The CDR3 sequence is CASSAGGGGSYEQYF. CDR3 sequence (DNA): TGTGCCAGCAGTGCCGGAGGCGGGGGATCCTACGAGCAGTACTTC.

The V and J genes are TRBV9 and TRBJ2-2; a possible D gene is TRBD2 (5 bases). CDR1 is SGDLS, CDR2 YYNGEE, per germline. CDR3 length: 15 amino acids. V lost 3 bases, J lost 4 bases, and 13 bases lay in between. The CDR3 DNA sequence: TGTGCCAGCAGCGATATCCTAGCAGCCACCGGGGAGCTGTTTTTT. Translation gives CASSDILAATGELFF.

Points on this clone: The identical CDR3 is also encoded by other nucleotide sequences in the sample. The chain couples TRBV9 to TRBJ1-1; D not resolved. Per germline, CDR1 SGDLS and CDR2 YYNGEE. The germline V and J ends were trimmed by 1 base and 1 base, with 5 bases remaining between them. The CDR3 sequence is 13 residues long. CDR3 DNA sequence: TGTGCCAGCAGCGTAACACAGAACACTGAAGCTTTCTTT. It is translated as CASSVTQNTEAFF.

This chain joins TRBV5-1 and TRBJ2-3, with D perhaps given as TRBD1 or TRBD2 (5 bases each). This CDR3 has 15 residues. Per germline, CDR1 SGHRS and CDR2 YFSETQ. Between the trimmed V and J ends, which lost 2 bases and 5 bases, there was a span of 15 bases. The CDR3 bases are TGCGCCAGCAGCTTATTCGGACGGGACCTAGATACGCAGTATTTT. It yields the protein CASSLFGRDLDTQYF. The whole variable domain, filled in from reference TRBV5-1 and TRBJ2-3, reads KAGVTQTPRYLIKTRGQQVTLSCSPISGHRSVSWYQQTPGQGLQFLFEYFSETQRNKGNFPGRFSGRQFSNSRSEMNVSTLELGDSALYLCASSLFGRDLDTQYFGPGTRLTVL.

J is TRBJ2-1 and V is TRBV28; 16 bases map to TRBD2. Losses at the gene ends were 8 bases for V and 7 bases for J; bases not matched to a gene: 5. The CDR3 is 15 amino acids. Germline CDR1 is MDHEN and CDR2 is SYDVKM. CDR3 loop: CASGTSGRAWNEQFF. The CDR3 DNA is TGTGCCAGCGGGACTAGCGGGAGGGCCTGGAATGAGCAGTTCTTC.

This clone is a singleton in its sample. The chain links TRBV19 to TRBJ2-5; D possibly uses TRBD1 or TRBD2 (5 bases each). Germline V gives CDR1 LNHDA, CDR2 SQIVND (reference sequence). This CDR3 is 15 amino acids long. V dropped 3 bases and J dropped 3 bases, with 14 bases sitting between them. CDR3 sequence reads: CASSMARGPKETQYF. Here the CDR3 DNA reads TGTGCCAGTAGTATGGCGAGGGGACCTAAAGAGACCCAGTACTTC.

The V gene is TRBV29-1, the J gene TRBJ2-7; 7 bases line up with TRBD1. The V segment lost 8 bases and the J segment 3 bases; nucleotides outside the gene matches: 13. The germline V gene has CDR1 SQVTM and CDR2 ANQGSEA. This CDR3 region has 14 residues. The CDR3 is CSIIPGQKIYEQYF. The CDR3 DNA is TGCAGCATAATACCGGGACAGAAGATCTACGAGCAGTACTTC.

The CDR3 is CASRKTTGLSPYNEQFF. In DNA, the CDR3 is TGCGCCAGCAGGAAAACAACGGGACTCTCCCCCTACAATGAGCAGTTCTTC. The chain has TRBV5-1 and TRBJ2-1; tentatively, D is TRBD2 (6 bases). This CDR3 spans 17 amino acids. Trimming shortened V by 5 bases and J by 2 bases, and 20 bases separated the two germline ends. CDR1 is SGHRS and CDR2 is YFSETQ in the germline V gene.

This clone showed up just once. This rearrangement joins TRBV7-2 to TRBJ2-5; the match to TRBD1 covers 7 bases. Germline loops: CDR1 SGHTA, CDR2 FQGNSA. The CDR3 is 15 residues long. V lost 5 bases, J lost 8 bases, and 14 bases stayed unmatched. The CDR3 DNA sequence: TGTGCCAGCAGCAAAGGGGGCGGCGGATCGGCAACCCAGTACTTC. It codes for CASSKGGGGSATQYF.

This sequence joins TRBV30 and TRBJ2-1; D unresolved. The CDR3 extends over 11 amino acids. Per the germline V gene, CDR1 is GTSNPN and CDR2 is SVGIG (reference sequence). Trimming stripped 1 base from V and 13 bases from J, with 11 bases between. The DNA of the CDR3 is TGTGCCTGGAGTGCCGGAGAACTACAGTTCTTC. Translated, it gives CAWSAGELQFF. Full variable domain (remainder filled in from reference TRBV30 and TRBJ2-1): SQTIHQWPATLVQPVGSPLSLECTVEGTSNPNLYWYRQAAGRGLQLLFYSVGIGQISSEVPQNLSASRPQDRQFILSSKKLLLSDSGFYLCAWSAGELQFFGPGTRLTVL.

The rearrangement links TRBV28 to TRBJ1-4, with D uncertain. Germline assignment: CDR1 MDHEN and CDR2 SYDVKM. V lost 6 bases and J 8 bases, leaving 19 bases between the germline ends. This CDR3 is 15 amino acids long. This chain's CDR3 is CASSESPIGGEKLFF. Written as DNA, the CDR3 is TGTGCCAGCAGCGAGAGCCCAATTGGAGGGGAAAAACTGTTTTTT.

This CDR3 reads CASSLGAARENSPLHF. CDR3 DNA: TGCGCCAGCAGCTTAGGGGCCGCCCGAGAAAATTCACCCCTCCACTTT. The rearrangement uses TRBV5-1 and TRBJ1-6; possible D gene TRBD1, 5 bases. V was cut by 2 bases and J by 7 bases, with 16 bases left in between. CDR1 SGHRS and CDR2 YFSETQ come from the germline V gene. The CDR3 runs to 16 residues.

The V gene is TRBV5-5, the J gene TRBJ1-4, with D maybe TRBD1 (5 bases). The CDR3 extends over 18 amino acids. The germline gives CDR1 SGHKS, CDR2 YYEKEE (reference sequence). The V end lost 4 bases, the J end lost 4 bases, and 23 bases lay between the germline ends. The CDR3: CASSPRTVLVGGNEKLFF. Here the CDR3 DNA reads TGTGCCAGCAGCCCTCGGACGGTTTTGGTCGGGGGTAATGAAAAACTGTTTTTT.

V usage is TRBV15 and J usage is TRBJ2-1; 16 bases are a match to TRBD2. V lost 0 bases and J lost 9; bases outside the gene matches: 5. This CDR3 is 17 amino acids long. Germline CDR1 and CDR2: LNHNV and YYDKDF (reference sequence). Here the CDR3 DNA reads TGTGCCACCAGCAGAGATGGGACTAGCGGGAGGGCGGGTGAGCAGTTCTTC. It codes for CATSRDGTSGRAGEQFF.

The chain couples TRBV5-4 to TRBJ2-3; D not resolved. Germline V gene lookup returns CDR1 SGHNT and CDR2 YYREEE (reference sequence). Trimming shortened V by 4 bases and J by 1 base, and 10 bases separated the two germline ends. The CDR3 contains 14 residues. The CDR3: CASSPHSGTDTQYF. The CDR3 DNA is TGTGCCAGCAGCCCGCACTCCGGCACAGATACGCAGTATTTT.

Details on this clone: The same CDR3 also results from other DNA sequences found in this sample. The gene calls are TRBV28 and TRBJ2-7, with D unclear. Germline assignment: CDR1 MDHEN and CDR2 SYDVKM. Trimming stripped 1 base from V and 3 bases from J, with 7 bases between. The CDR3 totals 13 residues. CDR3 in DNA: TGTGCCAGCAGTTTATATAGGGACTACGAGCAGTACTTC. It is translated as CASSLYRDYEQYF.

The V call is TRBV11-3, the J call TRBJ2-1; D unclear. This CDR3 contains 13 residues. Germline V gene sequence: CDR1 SGHNT, CDR2 YENEEA. V lost 6 bases and J lost 8, with 14 bases in between. CDR3 sequence: CASRTQKNHEQFF. DNA of the CDR3: TGTGCCAGCAGGACGCAGAAAAACCATGAGCAGTTCTTC. The variable domain in full, completed from reference TRBV11-3 and TRBJ2-1, reads EAGVVQSPRYKIIEKKQPVAFWCNPISGHNTLYWYLQNLGQGPELLIRYENEEAVDDSQLPKDRFSAERLKGVDSTLKIQPAELGDSAVYLCASRTQKNHEQFFGPGTRLTVL.

The chain recombines TRBV28 with TRBJ1-5; D is possibly TRBD1 (5 bases). Per the germline V gene, CDR1 is MDHEN and CDR2 is SYDVKM. This CDR3 is built from 15 residues. Between the trimmed V and J ends, which lost 2 bases and 6 bases, there was a span of 14 bases. The CDR3 region is CASSLIPGLGQPQHF. CDR3 coding DNA: TGTGCCAGCAGTTTAATCCCAGGGCTTGGTCAGCCCCAGCATTTT.

The chain links TRBV18 to TRBJ1-2; D is unclear. Trimming removed 2 bases from V and 0 bases from J, with 13 bases in between. Germline lookup yields CDR1 KGHSH and CDR2 LQKENI. This CDR3 is built from 16 residues. Here the CDR3 DNA reads TGTGCCAGCTCACCATCGCTGGGGTTAGCTAACTATGGCTACACCTTC. This codes for CASSPSLGLANYGYTF.

The chain joins TRBV7-3 to TRBJ2-1; 12 bases align to TRBD2. V trimming: 8 bases; J trimming: 7 bases; junction bases outside the gene matches: 3. This CDR3 is 13 amino acids long. Per germline, CDR1 SGHTA and CDR2 FQGTGA. The CDR3 spells CASGLAGLNEQFF. The CDR3 DNA follows: TGTGCCAGCGGACTAGCGGGGTTGAATGAGCAGTTCTTC.

The chain uses TRBV14 and TRBJ2-7; 7 nucleotides line up with TRBD2. J was trimmed by 3 bases and V by 2 bases; bases with no gene match: 7. The V gene's germline CDR1 is SGHDN and CDR2 FVKESK. The CDR3 loop spans 15 amino acids. The CDR3 DNA sequence: TGTGCCAGCAGCCAAAATGCGGGACTAAACTACGAGCAGTACTTC. This encodes CASSQNAGLNYEQYF.

A note on this clone: Additional DNA sequences in this sample encode the identical CDR3. The V gene is TRBV7-2, the J gene TRBJ2-7, with a tentative D call TRBD1 (6 bases). In germline, CDR1 is SGHTA, CDR2 FQGNSA. With 3 bases removed from V and 2 bases from J, the gap between germline ends came to 11 bases. This CDR3 contains 14 residues. DNA for the CDR3: TGTGCCAGCAGCTTGTTAGGGGGACCCTACGAGCAGTACTTC. Its protein is CASSLLGGPYEQYF.